This T cell receptor beta chain was identified during a study of OX40 agonist ivuxolimab in advanced cancers. The method was immunoSEQ multiplex PCR; TCRdb's version includes in-frame clones alone and lacks a portion of them. The sample consists of some 29,000 clones, about 90% of them appearing once. With V trimmed by 4 bases and J by 6 bases, 12 bases remained unmatched. CDR1 is MGHRA, CDR2 YSYEKL, per germline. This CDR3 has 15 amino acids. The source material was CD4+ or CD8+ T cells sorted from blood, sampled in a trial of the OX40 agonist ivuxolimab. This receptor was obtained from an adult with an advanced solid tumor such as melanoma, head and neck, liver or kidney cancer. The V call is TRBV4-1, the J call TRBJ2-7; 7 nucleotides match TRBD1. For the CDR3, the DNA is TGCGCCAGCAGCCCTTTGGGGACAGCGCAACTCGAGCAGTACTTC. Its protein is CASSPLGTAQLEQYF.